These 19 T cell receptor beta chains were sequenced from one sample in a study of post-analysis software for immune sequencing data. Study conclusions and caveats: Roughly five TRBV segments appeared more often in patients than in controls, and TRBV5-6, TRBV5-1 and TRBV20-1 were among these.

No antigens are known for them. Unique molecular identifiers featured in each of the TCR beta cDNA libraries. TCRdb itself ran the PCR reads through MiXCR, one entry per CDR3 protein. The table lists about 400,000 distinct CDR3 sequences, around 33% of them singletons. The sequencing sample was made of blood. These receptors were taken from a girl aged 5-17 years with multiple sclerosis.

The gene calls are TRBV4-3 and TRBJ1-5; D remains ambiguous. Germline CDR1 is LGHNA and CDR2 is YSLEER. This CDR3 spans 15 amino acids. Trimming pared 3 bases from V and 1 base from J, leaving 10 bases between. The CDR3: CASSQGWLSNQPQHF. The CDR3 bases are TGCGCCAGCAGCCAGGGTTGGTTGAGCAATCAGCCCCAGCATTTT.

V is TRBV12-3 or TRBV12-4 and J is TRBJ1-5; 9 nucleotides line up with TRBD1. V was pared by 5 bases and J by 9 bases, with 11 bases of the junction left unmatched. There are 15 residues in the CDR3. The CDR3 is CASSIQGARGGPQHF. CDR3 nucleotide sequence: TGTGCCAGCAGTATACAGGGGGCCCGGGGGGGGCCCCAGCATTTT.

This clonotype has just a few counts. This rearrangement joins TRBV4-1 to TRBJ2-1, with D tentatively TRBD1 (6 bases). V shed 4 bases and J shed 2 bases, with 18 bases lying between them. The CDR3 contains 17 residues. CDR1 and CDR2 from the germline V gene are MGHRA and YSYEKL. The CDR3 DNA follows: TGCGCCAGCAGCCCTCAGGGTGTGGGGGCCGCCTACAATGAGCAGTTCTTC. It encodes CASSPQGVGAAYNEQFF.

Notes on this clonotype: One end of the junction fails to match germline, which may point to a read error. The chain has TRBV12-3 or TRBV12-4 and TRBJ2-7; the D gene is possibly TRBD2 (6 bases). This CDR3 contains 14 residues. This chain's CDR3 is CANSLGGSSYEQYF. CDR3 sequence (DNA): TGTGCCAACAGTTTAGGAGGGAGCTCCTACGAGCAGTACTTC.

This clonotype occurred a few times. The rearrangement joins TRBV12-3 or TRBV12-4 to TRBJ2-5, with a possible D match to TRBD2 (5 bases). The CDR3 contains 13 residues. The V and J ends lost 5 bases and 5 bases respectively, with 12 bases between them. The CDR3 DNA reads TGTGCCAGCAGTCCAACCCTAGCTGAGACCCAGTACTTC. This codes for CASSPTLAETQYF.

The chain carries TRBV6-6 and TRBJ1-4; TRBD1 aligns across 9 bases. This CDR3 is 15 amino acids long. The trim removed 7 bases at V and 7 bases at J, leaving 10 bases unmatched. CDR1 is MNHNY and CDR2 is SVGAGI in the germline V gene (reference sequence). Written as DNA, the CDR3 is TGTGCCAGCAACTCACAGGGGGCGGCTAGTGAAAAACTGTTTTTT. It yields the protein CASNSQGAASEKLFF.

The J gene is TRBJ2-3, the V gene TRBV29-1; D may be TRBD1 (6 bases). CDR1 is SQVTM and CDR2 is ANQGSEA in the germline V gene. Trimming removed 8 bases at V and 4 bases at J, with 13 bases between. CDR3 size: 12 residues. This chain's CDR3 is CSPQGIADTQYF. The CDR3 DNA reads TGCAGCCCACAGGGTATTGCAGATACGCAGTATTTT.

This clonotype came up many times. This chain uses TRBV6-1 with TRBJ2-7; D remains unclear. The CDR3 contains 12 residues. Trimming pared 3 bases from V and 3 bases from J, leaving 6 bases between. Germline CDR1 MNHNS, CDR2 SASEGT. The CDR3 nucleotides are TGTGCCAGCAGTGATTCCTACTACGAGCAGTACTTC. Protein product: CASSDSYYEQYF.

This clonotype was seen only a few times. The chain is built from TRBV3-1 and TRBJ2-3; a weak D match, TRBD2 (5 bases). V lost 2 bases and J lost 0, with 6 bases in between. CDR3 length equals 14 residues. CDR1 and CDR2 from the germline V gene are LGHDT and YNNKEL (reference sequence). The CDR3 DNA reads TGTGCCAGCAGCCAAAGGACTAGCACAGATACGCAGTATTTT. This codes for CASSQRTSTDTQYF.

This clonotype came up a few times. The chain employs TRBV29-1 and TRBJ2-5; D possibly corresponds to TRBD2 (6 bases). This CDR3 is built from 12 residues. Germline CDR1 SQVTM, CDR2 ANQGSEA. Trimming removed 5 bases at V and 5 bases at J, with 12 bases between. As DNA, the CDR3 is TGCAGCGTTATAGGGGACTTTGAGACCCAGTACTTC. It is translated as CSVIGDFETQYF.

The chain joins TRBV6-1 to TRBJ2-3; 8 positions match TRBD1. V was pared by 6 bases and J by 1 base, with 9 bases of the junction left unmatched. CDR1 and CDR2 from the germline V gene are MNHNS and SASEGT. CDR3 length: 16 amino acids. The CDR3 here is CASSRQGSGGTDTQYF. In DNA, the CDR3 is TGTGCCAGCAGCCGACAGGGGTCGGGGGGCACAGATACGCAGTATTTT.

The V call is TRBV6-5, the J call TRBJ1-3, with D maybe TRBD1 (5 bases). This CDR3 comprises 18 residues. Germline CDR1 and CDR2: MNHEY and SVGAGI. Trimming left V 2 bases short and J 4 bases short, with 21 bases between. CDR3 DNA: TGTGCCAGCAGTTACGCCGACCAAGGGGCCTGGGGGGGAAACACCATATATTTT. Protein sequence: CASSYADQGAWGGNTIYF.

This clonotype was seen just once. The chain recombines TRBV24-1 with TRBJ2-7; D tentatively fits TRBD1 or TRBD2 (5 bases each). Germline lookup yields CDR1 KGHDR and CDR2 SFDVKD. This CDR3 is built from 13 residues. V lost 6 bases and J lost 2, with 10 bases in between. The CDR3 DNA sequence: TGTGCCACCAGTCCGGAGGACACCTACGAGCAGTACTTC. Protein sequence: CATSPEDTYEQYF.

The CDR3 loop reads CASSLGVGDIQYF. The CDR3 nucleotides are TGTGCCAGCAGCTTAGGGGTCGGAGACATTCAGTACTTC. The chain employs TRBV7-2 and TRBJ2-4; D is unclear. V lost 1 base, J lost 8 bases, and 9 bases lay in between. CDR3 length equals 13 residues. CDR1 and CDR2 from the germline V gene are SGHTA and FQGNSA.

This chain's CDR3 is CASSYEGEQYF. CDR3 nucleotides: TGTGCCAGCAGTTACGAGGGTGAGCAGTACTTC. The chain employs TRBV6-6 and TRBJ2-7; D might be TRBD2 (5 bases). Germline V gives CDR1 MNHNY, CDR2 SVGAGI (reference sequence). The CDR3 length is 11 residues. V was clipped by 2 bases and J by 7 bases, with 6 bases between them.

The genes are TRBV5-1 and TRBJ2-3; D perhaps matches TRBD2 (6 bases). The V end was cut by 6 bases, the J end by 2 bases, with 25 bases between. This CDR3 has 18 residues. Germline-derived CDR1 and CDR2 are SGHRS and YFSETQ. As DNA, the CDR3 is TGCGCCAGCAAGTCGATGGAGCGGGTGACCTATATCACAGATACGCAGTATTTT. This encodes CASKSMERVTYITDTQYF.

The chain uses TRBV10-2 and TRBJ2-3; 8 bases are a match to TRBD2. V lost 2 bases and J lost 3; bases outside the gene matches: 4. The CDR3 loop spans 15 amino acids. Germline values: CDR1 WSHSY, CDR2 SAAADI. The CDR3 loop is CASSENSGATDTQYF. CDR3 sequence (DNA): TGCGCCAGCAGTGAGAATAGCGGGGCGACAGATACGCAGTATTTT.

For the CDR3, the DNA is TGTGCCAGCAGCCCTAGACCCCAACAGGGGGATGAGGAAAAACTGTTTTTT. It encodes CASSPRPQQGDEEKLFF. This chain joins TRBV7-9 and TRBJ1-4, with 8 bases lining up with TRBD1. CDR3 length: 17 residues. The J segment lost 8 bases and the V segment lost 5 bases, leaving 16 bases of the junction unmatched. CDR1 SEHNR and CDR2 FQNEAQ come from the germline V gene (reference sequence).

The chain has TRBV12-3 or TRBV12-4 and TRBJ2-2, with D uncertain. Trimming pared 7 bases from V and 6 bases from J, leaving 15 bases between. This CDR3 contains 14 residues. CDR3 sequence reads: CASTNRPSPGELFF. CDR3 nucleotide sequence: TGTGCCAGCACTAATCGGCCCTCGCCCGGGGAGCTGTTTTTT.